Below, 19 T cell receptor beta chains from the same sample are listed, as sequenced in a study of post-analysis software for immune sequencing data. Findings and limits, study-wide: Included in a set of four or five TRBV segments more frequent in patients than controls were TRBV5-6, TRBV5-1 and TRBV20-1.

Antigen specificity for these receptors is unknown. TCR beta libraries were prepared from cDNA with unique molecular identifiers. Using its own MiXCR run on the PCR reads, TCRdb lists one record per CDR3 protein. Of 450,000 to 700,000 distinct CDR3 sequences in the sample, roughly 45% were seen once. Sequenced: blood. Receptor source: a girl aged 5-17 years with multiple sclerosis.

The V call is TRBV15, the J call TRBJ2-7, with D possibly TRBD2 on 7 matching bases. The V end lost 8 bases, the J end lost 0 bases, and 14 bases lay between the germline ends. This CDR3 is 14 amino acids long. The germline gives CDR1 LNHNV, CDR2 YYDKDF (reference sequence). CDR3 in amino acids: CATGVRGASYEQYF. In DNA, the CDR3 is TGTGCCACCGGGGTTCGGGGGGCCTCCTACGAGCAGTACTTC. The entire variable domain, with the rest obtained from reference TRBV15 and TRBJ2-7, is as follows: DAMVIQNPRYQVTQFGKPVTLSCSQTLNHNVMYWYQQKSSQAPKLLFHYYDKDFNNEADTPDNFQSRRPNTSFCFLDIRSPGLGDTAMYLCATGVRGASYEQYFGPGTRLTVT.

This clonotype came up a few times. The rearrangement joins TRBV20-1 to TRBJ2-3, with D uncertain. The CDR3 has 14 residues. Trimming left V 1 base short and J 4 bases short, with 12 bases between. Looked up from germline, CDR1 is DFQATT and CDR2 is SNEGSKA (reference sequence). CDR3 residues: CSARGSSKADTQYF. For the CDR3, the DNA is TGCAGTGCTAGAGGCAGCAGTAAGGCAGATACGCAGTATTTT.

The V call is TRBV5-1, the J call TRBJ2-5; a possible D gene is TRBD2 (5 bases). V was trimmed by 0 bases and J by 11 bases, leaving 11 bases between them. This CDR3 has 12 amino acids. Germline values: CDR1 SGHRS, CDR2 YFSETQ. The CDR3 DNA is TGCGCCAGCAGCTTGGCGGGGATGGAGCAGTACTTC. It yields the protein CASSLAGMEQYF. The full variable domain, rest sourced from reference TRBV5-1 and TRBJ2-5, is KAGVTQTPRYLIKTRGQQVTLSCSPISGHRSVSWYQQTPGQGLQFLFEYFSETQRNKGNFPGRFSGRQFSNSRSEMNVSTLELGDSALYLCASSLAGMEQYFGPGTRLLVL.

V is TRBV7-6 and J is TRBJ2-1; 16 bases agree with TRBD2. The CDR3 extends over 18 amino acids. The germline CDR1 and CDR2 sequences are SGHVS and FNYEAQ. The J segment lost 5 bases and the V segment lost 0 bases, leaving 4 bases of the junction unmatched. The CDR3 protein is CASSLAPGTSGRDNEQFF. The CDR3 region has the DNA TGTGCCAGCAGCTTAGCCCCCGGGACTAGCGGGAGGGACAATGAGCAGTTCTTC.

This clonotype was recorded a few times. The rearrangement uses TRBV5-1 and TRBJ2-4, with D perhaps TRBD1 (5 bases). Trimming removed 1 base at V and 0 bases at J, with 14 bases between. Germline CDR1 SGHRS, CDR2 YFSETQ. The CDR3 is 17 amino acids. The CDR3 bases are TGCGCCAGCAGCTTGTCCCAGGGCGCCCGAGCCAAAAACATTCAGTACTTC. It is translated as CASSLSQGARAKNIQYF.

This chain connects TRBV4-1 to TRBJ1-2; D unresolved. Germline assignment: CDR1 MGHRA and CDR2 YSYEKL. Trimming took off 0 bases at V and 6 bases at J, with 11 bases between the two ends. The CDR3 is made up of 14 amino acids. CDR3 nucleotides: TGCGCCAGCAGCCAAGATGACGGTCGGGATGGCTACACCTTC. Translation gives CASSQDDGRDGYTF.

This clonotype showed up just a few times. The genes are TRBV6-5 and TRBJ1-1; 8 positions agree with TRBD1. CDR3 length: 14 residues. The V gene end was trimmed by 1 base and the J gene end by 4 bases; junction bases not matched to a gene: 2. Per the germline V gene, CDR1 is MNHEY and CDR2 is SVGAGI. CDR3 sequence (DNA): TGTGCCAGCAGTTACTATACAGGGGGCACTGAAGCTTTCTTT. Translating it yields CASSYYTGGTEAFF.

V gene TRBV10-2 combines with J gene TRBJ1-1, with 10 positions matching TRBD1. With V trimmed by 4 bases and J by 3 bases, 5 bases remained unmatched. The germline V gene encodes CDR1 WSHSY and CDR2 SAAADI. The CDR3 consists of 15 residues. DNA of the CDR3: TGCGCCAGCAGTGCGAGACAGGGGGCGGACACTGAAGCTTTCTTT. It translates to CASSARQGADTEAFF.

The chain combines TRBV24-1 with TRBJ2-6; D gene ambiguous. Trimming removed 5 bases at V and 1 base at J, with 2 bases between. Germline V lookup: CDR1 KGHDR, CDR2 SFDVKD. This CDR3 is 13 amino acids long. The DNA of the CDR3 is TGTGCCACCAGTGCGTCTGGGGCCAACGTCCTGACTTTC. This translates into CATSASGANVLTF.

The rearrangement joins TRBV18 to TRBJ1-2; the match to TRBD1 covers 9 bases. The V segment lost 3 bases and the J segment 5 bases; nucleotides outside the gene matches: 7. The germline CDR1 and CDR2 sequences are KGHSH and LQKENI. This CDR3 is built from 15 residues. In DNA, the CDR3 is TGTGCCAGCTCACCGGGGACAGGGAGTGAGTATGGCTACACCTTC. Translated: CASSPGTGSEYGYTF.

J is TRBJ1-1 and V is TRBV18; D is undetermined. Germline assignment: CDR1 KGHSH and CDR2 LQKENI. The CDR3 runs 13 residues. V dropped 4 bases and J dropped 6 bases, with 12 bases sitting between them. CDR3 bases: TGTGCCAGCTCACTTCACGGCGGGGCTGAAGCTTTCTTT. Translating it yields CASSLHGGAEAFF.

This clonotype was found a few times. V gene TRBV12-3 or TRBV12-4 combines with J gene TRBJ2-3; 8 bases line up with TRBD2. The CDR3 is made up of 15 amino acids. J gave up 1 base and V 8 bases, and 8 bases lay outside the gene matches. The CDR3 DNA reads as TGTGCCAGCGTAAACGGGAGGGTTGGCACAGATACGCAGTATTTT. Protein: CASVNGRVGTDTQYF.

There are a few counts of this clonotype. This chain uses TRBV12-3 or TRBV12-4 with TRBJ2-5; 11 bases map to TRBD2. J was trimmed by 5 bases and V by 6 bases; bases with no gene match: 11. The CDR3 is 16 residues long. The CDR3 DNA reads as TGTGCCAGCAGCCCGTCTAGCGGGAGGTCCGGGGAGACCCAGTACTTC. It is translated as CASSPSSGRSGETQYF.

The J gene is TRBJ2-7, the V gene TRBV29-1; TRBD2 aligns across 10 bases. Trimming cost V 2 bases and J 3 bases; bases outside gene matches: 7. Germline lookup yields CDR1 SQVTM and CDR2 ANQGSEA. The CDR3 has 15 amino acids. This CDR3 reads CSVERLAGVYYEQYF. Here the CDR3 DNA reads TGCAGCGTTGAAAGGCTAGCGGGGGTCTACTACGAGCAGTACTTC.

The CDR3 nucleotides are TGTGCCAGCAGCACCTCGCTCTCACAGGATGCGGCTTTCTTT. The encoded protein is CASSTSLSQDAAFF. The chain is built from TRBV12-3 or TRBV12-4 and TRBJ1-1, with a weak D call TRBD1 (5 bases). Trimming took off 6 bases at V and 11 bases at J, with 22 bases between the two ends. This CDR3 has 14 amino acids.

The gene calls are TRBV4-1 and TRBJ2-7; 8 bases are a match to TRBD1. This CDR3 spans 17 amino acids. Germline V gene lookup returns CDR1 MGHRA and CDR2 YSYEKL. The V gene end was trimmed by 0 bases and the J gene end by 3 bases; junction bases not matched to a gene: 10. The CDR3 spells CASSQDLERRGRYEQYF. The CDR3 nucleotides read TGCGCCAGCAGCCAAGATCTAGAGCGCAGGGGGCGCTACGAGCAGTACTTC.

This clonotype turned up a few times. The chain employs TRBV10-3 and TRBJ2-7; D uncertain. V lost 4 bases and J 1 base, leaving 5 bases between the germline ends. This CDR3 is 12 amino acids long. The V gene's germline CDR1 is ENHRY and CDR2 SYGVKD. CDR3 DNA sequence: TGTGCCATCAGTGCAACGTCCTACGAGCAGTACTTC. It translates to CAISATSYEQYF.

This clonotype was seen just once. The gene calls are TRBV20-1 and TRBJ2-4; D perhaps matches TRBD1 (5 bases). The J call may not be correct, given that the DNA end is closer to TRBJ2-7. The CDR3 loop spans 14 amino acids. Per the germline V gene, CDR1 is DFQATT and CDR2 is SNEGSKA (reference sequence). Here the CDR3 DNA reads TGCAGTGCTAGAGATAGCAGGGTCGGCTACGAGCAGTACTTC. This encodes CSARDSRVGYEQYF.

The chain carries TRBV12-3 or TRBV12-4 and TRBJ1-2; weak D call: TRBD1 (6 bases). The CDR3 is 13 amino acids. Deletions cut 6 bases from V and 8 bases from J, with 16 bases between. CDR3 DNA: TGTGCCAGCAGCCGTGGGCAGGGGTTCGGCTACACCTTC. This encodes CASSRGQGFGYTF.